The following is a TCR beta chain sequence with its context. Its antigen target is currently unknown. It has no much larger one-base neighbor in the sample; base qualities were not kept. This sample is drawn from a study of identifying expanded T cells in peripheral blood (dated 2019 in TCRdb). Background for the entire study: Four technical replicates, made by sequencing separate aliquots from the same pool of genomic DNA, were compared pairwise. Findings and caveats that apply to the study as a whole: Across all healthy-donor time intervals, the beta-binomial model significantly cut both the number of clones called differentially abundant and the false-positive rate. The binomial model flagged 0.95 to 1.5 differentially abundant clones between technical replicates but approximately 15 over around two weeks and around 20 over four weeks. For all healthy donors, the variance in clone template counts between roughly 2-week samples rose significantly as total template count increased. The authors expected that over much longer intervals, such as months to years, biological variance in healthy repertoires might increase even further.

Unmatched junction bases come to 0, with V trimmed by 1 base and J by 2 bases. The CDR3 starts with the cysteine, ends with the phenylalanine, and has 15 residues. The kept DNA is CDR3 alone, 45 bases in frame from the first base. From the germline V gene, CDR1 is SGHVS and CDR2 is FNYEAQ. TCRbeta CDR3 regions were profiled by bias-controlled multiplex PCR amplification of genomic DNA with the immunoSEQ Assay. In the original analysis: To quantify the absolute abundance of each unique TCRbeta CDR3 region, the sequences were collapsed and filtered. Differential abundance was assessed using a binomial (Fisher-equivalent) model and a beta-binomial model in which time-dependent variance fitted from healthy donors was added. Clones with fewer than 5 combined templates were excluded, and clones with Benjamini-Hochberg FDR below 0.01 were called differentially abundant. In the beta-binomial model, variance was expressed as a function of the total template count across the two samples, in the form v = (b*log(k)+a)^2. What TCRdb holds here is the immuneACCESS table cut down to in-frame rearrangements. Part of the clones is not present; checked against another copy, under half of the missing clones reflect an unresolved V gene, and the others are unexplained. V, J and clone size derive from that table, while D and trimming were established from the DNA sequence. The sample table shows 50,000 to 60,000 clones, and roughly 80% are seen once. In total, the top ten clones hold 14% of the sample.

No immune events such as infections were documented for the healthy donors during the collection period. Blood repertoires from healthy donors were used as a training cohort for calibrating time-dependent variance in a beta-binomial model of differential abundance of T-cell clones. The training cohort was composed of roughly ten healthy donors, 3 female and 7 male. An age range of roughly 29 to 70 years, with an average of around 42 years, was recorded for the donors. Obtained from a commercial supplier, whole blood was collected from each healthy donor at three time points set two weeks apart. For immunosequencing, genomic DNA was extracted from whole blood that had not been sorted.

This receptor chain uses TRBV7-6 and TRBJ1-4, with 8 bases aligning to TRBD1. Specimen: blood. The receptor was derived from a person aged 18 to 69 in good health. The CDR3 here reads CASSLGDRTNEKLFF. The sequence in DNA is TGTGCCAGCAGCTTAGGGGACAGGACTAATGAAAAACTGTTTTTT.